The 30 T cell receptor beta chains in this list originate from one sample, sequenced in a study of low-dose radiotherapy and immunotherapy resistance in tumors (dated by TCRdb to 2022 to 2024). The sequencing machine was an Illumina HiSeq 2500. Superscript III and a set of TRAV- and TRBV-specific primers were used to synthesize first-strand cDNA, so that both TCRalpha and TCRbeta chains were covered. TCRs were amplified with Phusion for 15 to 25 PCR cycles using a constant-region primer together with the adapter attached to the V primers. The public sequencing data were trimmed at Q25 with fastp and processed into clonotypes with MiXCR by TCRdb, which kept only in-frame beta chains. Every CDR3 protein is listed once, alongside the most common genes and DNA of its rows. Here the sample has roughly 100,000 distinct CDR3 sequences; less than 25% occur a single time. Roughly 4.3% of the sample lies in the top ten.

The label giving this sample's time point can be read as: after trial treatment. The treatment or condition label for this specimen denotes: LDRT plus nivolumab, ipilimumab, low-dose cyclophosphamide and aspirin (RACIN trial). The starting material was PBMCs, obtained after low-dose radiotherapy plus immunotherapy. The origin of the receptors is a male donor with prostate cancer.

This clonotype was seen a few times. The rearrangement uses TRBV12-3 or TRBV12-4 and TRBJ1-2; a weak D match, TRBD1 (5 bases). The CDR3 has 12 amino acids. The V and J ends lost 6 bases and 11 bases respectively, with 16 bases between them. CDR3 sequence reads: CASSPSQGRYTF. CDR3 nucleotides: TGTGCCAGCAGCCCTTCCCAGGGTAGATACACCTTC.

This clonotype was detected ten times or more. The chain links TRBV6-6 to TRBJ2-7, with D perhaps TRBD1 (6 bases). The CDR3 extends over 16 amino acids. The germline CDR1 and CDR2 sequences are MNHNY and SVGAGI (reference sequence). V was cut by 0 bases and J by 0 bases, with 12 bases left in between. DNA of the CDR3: TGTGCCAGCAGTTACTCGTCAGGGGCCAACTCCTACGAGCAGTACTTC. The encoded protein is CASSYSSGANSYEQYF.

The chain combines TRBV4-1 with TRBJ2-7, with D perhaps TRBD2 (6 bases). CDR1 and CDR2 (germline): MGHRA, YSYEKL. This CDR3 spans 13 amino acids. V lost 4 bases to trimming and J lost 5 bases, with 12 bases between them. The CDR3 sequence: CASSLGEADEQYF. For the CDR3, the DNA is TGCGCCAGCAGCCTGGGGGAGGCCGACGAGCAGTACTTC.

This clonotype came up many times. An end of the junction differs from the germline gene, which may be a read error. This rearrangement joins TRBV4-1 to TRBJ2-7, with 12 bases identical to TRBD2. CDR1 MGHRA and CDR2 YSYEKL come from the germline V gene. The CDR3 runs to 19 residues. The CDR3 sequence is CASSRDWTSGADYTYEQYF. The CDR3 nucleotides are TGTGCCAGCAGCCGAGATTGGACTAGCGGGGCCGACTATACCTACGAGCAGTACTTC.

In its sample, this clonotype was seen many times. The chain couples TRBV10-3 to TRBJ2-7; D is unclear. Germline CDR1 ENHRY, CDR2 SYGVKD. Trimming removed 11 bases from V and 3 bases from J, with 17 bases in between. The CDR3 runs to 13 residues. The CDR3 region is CASLQSDGYEQYF. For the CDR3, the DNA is TGTGCCTCCCTGCAATCGGACGGCTACGAGCAGTACTTC.

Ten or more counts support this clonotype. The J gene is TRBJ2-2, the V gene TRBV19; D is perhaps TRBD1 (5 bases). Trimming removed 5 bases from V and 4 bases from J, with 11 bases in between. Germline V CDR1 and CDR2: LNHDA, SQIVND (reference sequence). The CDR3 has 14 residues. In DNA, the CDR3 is TGTGCCAGTAGTTACCAGGGATCCACCGGGGAGCTGTTTTTT. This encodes CASSYQGSTGELFF.

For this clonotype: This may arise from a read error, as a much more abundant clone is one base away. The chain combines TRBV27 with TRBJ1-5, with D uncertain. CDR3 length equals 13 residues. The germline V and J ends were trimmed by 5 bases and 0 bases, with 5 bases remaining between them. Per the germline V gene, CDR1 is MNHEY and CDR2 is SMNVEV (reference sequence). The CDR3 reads CASSKVSNQPQHF. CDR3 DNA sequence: TGTGCCAGCAGTAAGGTTAGCAATCAGCCCCAGCATTTT.

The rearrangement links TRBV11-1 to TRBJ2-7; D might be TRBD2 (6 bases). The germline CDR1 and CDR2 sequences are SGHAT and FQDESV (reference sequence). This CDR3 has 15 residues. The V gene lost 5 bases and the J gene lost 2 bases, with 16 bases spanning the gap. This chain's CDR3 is CASSQSGTGAYEQYF. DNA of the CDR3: TGTGCCAGCAGCCAGTCCGGGACTGGGGCCTACGAGCAGTACTTC. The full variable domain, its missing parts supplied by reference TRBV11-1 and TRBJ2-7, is EAEVAQSPRYKITEKSQAVAFWCDPISGHATLYWYRQILGQGPELLVQFQDESVVDDSQLPKDRFSAERLKGVDSTLKIQPAELGDSAMYLCASSQSGTGAYEQYFGPGTRLTVT.

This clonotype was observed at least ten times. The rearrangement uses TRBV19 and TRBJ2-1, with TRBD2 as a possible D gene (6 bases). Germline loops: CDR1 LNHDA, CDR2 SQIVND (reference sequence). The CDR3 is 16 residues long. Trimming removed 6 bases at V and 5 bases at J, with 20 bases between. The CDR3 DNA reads TGTGCCAGTAGGAGCCATTCAAGACTAGGGGACAATGAGCAGTTCTTC. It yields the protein CASRSHSRLGDNEQFF.

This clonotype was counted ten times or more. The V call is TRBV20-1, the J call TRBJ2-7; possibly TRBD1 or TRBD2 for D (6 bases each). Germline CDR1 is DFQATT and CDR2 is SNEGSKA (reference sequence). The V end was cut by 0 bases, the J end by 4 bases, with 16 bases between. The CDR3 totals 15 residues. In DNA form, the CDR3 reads TGCAGTGCTAGAGACTTGGGGGGCGCACAGTACGAGCAGTACTTC. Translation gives CSARDLGGAQYEQYF.

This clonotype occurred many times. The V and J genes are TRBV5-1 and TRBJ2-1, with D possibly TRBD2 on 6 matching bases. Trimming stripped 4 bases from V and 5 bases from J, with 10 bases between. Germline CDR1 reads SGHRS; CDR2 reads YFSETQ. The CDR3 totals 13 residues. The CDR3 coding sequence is TGCGCCAGCAGCCTGGGGGGACACAATGAGCAGTTCTTC. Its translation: CASSLGGHNEQFF.

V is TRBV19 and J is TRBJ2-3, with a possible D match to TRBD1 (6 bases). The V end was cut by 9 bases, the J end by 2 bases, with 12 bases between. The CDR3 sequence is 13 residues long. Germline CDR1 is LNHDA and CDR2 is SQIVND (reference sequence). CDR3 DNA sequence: TGTGCCAGCAAAGGACAGCTCACAGATACGCAGTATTTT. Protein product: CASKGQLTDTQYF.

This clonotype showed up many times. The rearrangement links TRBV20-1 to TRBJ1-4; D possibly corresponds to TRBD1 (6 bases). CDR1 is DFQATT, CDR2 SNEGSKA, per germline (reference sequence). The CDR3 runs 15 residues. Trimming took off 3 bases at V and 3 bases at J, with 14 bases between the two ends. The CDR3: CSASIRGRPNEKLFF. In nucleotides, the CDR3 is TGCAGTGCTAGCATCAGGGGCCGACCTAATGAAAAACTGTTTTTT.

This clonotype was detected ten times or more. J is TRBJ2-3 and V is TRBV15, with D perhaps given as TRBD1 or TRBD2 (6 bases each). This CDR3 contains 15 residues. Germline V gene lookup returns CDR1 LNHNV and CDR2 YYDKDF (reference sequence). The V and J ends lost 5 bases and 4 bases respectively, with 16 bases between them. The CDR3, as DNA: TGTGCCACCAGCGGACCGGGGGCCCGAGCAGATACGCAGTATTTT. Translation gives CATSGPGARADTQYF.

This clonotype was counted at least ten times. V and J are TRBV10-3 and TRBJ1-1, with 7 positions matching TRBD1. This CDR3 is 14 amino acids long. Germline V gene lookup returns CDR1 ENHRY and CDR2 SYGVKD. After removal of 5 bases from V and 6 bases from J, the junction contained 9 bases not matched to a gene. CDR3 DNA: TGTGCCATCAGTCGGGGGCAGGGGGTTCCTGAAGCTTTCTTT. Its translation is CAISRGQGVPEAFF.

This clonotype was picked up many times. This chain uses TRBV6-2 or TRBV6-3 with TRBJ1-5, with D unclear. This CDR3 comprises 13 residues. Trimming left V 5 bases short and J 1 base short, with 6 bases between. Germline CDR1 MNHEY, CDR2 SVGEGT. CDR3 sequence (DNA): TGTGCCAGCAGTGCTTTGAGCAATCAGCCCCAGCATTTT. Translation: CASSALSNQPQHF.

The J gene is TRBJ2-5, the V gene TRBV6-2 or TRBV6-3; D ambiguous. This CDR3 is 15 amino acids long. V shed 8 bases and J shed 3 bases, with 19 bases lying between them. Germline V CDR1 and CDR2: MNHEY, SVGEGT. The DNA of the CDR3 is TGTGCCAGCCGTATAATAGGACGGACGAAAGAGACCCAGTACTTC. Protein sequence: CASRIIGRTKETQYF.

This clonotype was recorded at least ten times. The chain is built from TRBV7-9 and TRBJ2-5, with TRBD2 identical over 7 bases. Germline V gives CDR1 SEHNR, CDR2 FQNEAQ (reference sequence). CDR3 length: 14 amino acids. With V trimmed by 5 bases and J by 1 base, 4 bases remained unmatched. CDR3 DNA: TGTGCCAGCAGCCCTACTAGCGTCCAAGAGACCCAGTACTTC. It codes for CASSPTSVQETQYF.

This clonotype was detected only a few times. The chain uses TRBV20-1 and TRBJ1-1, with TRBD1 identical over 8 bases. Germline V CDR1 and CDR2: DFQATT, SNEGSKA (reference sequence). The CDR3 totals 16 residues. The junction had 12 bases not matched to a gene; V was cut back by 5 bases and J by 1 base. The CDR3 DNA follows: TGCAGTGCTCCAGACAGGGGCCTTGGATCGAACACTGAAGCTTTCTTT. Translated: CSAPDRGLGSNTEAFF.

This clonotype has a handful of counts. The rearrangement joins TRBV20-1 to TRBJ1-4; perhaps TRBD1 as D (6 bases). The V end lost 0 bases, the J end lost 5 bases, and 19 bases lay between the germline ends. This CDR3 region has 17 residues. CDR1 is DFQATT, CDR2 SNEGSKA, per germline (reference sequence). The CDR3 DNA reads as TGCAGTGCTAGAGATCTTTACGCAGGGGAGCGAAATGAAAAACTGTTTTTT. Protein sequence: CSARDLYAGERNEKLFF.

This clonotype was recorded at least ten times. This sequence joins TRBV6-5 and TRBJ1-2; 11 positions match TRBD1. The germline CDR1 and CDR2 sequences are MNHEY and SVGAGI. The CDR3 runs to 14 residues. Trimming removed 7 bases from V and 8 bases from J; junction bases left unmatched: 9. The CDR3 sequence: CASTQDRGRGGYTF. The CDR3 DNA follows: TGTGCCAGCACCCAGGACAGGGGGCGAGGAGGCTACACCTTC.

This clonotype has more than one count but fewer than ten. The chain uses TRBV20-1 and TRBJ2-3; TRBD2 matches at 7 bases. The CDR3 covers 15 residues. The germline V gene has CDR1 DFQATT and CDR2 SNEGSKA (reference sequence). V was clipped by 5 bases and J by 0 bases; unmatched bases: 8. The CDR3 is CSALSGATSTDTQYF. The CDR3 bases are TGCAGTGCTCTGAGCGGGGCGACTAGCACAGATACGCAGTATTTT.

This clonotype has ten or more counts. The CDR3 nucleotides are TGCAGTGCTAGCTCCCTCGGGGCAGAGACCCAGTACTTC. Its protein product is CSASSLGAETQYF. V is TRBV20-1 and J is TRBJ2-5; D may match TRBD1 or TRBD2 (5 bases each). V lost 3 bases and J lost 4, with 12 bases in between. From germline, CDR1 is DFQATT and CDR2 SNEGSKA (reference sequence). This CDR3 is 13 amino acids long.

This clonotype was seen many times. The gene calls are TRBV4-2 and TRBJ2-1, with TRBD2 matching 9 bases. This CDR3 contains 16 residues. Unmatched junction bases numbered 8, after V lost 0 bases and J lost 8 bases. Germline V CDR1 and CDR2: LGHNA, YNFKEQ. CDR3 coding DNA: TGTGCCAGCAGCCAAGATTGGCGGGGGGGCCGGGATGAGCAGTTCTTC. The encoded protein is CASSQDWRGGRDEQFF.

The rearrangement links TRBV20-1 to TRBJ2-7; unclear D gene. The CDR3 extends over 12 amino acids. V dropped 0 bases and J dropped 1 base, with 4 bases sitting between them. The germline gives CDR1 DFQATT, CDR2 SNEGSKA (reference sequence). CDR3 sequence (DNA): TGCAGTGCTAGAGAGTTATCCTACGAGCAGTACTTC. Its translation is CSARELSYEQYF.

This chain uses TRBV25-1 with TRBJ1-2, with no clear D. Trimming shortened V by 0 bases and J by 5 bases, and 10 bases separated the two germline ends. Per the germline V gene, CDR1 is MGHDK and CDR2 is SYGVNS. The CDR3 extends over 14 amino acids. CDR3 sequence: CASSEYRAGYGYTF. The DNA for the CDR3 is TGTGCCAGCAGTGAATATAGGGCAGGATATGGCTACACCTTC.

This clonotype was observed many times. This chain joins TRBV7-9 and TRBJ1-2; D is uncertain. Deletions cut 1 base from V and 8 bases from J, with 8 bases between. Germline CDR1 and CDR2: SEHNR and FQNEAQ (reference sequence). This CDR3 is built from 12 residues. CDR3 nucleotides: TGTGCCAGCAGCTTAGGGACCTTGGGCTACACCTTC. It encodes CASSLGTLGYTF.

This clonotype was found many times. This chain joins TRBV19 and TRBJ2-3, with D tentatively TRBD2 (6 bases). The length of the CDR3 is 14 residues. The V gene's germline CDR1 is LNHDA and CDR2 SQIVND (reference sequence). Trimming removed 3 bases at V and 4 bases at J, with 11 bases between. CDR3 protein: CASSIGGASDTQYF. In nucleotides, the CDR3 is TGTGCCAGTAGTATCGGAGGGGCCTCAGATACGCAGTATTTT. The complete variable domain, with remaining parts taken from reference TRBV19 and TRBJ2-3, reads DGGITQSPKYLFRKEGQNVTLSCEQNLNHDAMYWYRQDPGQGLRLIYYSQIVNDFQKGDIAEGYSVSREKKESFPLTVTSAQKNPTAFYLCASSIGGASDTQYFGPGTRLTVL.

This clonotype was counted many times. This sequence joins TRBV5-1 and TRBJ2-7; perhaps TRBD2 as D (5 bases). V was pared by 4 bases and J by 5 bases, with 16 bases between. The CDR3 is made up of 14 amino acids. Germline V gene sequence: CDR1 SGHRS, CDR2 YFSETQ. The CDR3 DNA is TGCGCCAGCAGCCCGGACGGTGCGCGGGACGAGCAGTACTTC. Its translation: CASSPDGARDEQYF.

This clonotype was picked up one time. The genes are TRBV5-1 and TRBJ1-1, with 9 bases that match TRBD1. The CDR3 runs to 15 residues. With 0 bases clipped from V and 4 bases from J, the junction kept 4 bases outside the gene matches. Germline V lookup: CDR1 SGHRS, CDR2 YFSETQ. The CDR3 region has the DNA TGCGCCAGCAGCTTGGGTGGACAGGGGAGCACTGAAGCTTTCTTT. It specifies CASSLGGQGSTEAFF.